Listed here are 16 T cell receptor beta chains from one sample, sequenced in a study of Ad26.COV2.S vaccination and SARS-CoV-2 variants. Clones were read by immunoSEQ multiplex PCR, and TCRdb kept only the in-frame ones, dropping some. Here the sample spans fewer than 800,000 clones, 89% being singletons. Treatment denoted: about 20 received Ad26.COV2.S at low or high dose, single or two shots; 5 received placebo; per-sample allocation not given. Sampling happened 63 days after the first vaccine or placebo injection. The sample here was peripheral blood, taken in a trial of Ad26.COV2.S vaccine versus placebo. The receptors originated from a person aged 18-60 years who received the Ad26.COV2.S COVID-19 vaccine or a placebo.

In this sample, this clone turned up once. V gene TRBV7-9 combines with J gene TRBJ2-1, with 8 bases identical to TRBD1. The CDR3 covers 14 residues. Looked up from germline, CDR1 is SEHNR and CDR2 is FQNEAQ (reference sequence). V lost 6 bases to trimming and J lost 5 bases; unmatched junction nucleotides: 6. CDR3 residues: CASRVGTGDNEQFF. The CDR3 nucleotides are TGTGCCAGCAGAGTAGGGACAGGTGACAATGAGCAGTTCTTC.

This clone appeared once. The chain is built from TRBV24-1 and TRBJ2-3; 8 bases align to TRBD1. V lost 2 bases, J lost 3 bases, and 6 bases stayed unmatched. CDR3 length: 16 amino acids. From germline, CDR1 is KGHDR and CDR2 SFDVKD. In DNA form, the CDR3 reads TGTGCCACCAGTGATTGGGGGACAGGCTTGACAGATACGCAGTATTTT. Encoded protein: CATSDWGTGLTDTQYF.

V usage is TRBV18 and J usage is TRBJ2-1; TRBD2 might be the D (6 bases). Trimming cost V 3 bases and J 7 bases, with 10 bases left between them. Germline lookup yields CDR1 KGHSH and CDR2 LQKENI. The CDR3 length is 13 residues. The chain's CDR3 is CASSPAGRNEQFF. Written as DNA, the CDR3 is TGTGCCAGCTCACCGGCAGGGAGGAATGAGCAGTTCTTC.

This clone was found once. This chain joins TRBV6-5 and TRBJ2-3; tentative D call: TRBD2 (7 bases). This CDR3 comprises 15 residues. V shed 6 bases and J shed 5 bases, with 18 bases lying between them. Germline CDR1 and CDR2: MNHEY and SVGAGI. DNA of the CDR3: TGTGCCAGCAGCCCGGGGAGGGGGGCAGGAGATACGCAGTATTTT. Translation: CASSPGRGAGDTQYF.

This CDR3 is CASSFGGPPSYEQYF. CDR3 DNA sequence: TGTGCCAGCAGCTTCGGGGGCCCCCCCTCCTACGAGCAGTACTTC. The rearrangement joins TRBV5-4 to TRBJ2-7; TRBD1 or TRBD2 may be the D gene (6 bases each). Trimming pared 2 bases from V and 0 bases from J, leaving 12 bases between. CDR3 length: 15 residues. Per the germline V gene, CDR1 is SGHNT and CDR2 is YYREEE (reference sequence).

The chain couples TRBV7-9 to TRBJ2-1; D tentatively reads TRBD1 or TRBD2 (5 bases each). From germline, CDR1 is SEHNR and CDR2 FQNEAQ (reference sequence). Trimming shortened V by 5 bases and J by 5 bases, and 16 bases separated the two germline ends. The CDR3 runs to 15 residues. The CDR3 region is CASSQRGLGNNEQFF. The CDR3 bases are TGTGCCAGCAGCCAACGGGGCCTGGGGAACAATGAGCAGTTCTTC.

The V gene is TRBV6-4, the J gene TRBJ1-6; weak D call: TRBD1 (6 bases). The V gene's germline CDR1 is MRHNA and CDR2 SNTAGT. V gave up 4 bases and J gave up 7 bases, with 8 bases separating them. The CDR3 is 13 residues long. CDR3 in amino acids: CASSAGANSPLHF. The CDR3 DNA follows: TGTGCCAGCAGTGCGGGGGCCAATTCACCCCTCCACTTT.

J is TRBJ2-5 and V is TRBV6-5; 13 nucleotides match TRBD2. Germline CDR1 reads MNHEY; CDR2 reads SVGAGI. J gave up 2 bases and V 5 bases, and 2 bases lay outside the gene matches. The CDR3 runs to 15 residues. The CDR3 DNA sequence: TGTGCCAGCAGTCCGGGACTAGCGGGACAAGAGACCCAGTACTTC. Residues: CASSPGLAGQETQYF.

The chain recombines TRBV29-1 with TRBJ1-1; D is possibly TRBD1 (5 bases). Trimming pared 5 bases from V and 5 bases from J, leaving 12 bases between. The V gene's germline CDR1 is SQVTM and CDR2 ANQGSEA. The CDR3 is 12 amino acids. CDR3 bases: TGCAGCGTTAACCCACAGGAGACTGAAGCTTTCTTT. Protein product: CSVNPQETEAFF.

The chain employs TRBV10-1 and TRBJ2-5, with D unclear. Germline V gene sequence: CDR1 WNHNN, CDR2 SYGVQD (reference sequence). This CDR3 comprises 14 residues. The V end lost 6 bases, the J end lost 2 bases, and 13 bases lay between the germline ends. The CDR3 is CASRTPTVQETQYF. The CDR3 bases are TGCGCCAGCAGAACGCCTACAGTTCAAGAGACCCAGTACTTC.

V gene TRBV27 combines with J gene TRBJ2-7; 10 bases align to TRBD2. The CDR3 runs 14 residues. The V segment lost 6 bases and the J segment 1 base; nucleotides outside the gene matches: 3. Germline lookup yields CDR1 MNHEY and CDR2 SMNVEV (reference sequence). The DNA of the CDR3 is TGTGCCAGCAGCCGACTAGCGGGTTCCTACGAGCAGTACTTC. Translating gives CASSRLAGSYEQYF.

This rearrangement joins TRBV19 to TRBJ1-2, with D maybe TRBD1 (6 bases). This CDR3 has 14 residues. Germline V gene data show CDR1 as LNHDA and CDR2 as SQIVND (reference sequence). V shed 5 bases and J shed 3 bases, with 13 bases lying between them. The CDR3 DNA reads TGTGCCAGTAGTTCAGCGGGGGCGGACTATGGCTACACCTTC. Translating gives CASSSAGADYGYTF.

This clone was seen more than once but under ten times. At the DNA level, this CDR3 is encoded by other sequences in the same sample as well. The CDR3 DNA sequence: TGTGCCAGCAGGGCTAGCTCCTACGAGCAGTACTTC. Its protein product is CASRASSYEQYF. V usage is TRBV6-5 and J usage is TRBJ2-7; no clear D gene. V was clipped by 6 bases and J by 0 bases, with 6 bases between them. The CDR3 runs 12 residues. Per germline, CDR1 MNHEY and CDR2 SVGAGI.

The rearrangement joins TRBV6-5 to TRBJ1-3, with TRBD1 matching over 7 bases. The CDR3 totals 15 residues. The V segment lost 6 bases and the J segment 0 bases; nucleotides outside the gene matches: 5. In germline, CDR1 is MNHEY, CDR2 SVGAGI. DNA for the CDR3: TGTGCCAGCAGGCCGGGACAGTCCTCTGGAAACACCATATATTTT. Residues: CASRPGQSSGNTIYF.

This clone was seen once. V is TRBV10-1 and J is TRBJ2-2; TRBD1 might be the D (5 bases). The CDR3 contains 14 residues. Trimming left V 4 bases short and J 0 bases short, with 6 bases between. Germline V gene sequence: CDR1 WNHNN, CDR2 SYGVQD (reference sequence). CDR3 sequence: CASSGQSNTGELFF. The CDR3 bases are TGCGCCAGCAGTGGACAGTCGAACACCGGGGAGCTGTTTTTT.

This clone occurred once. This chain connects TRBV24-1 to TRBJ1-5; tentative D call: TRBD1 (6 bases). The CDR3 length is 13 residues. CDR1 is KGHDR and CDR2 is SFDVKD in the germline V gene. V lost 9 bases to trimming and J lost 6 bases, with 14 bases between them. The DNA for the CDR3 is TGTGCCACCGGAAACAGGGAGGGTCAGCCCCAGCATTTT. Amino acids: CATGNREGQPQHF.